The rows below give T cell receptor beta chains drawn from one sample of a study of identical twins. TCRdb ran MiXCR on the 5' RACE reads and lists one entry per CDR3 protein. The table shows a few hundred thousand distinct CDR3 sequences, with about 18% occurring only once. The sample taken for sequencing was naive T cells sorted from blood. All receptors derive from a man aged 45-65 years in good health. The CDR3 runs from the conserved cysteine through the conserved F or W. D genes are given only for firm matches. Size values are once, few and many counts, or a class for expanded clones, and some rows have none.

>-|14|TRBD1|TRBV12-3/TRBV12-4|TRBJ2-5
TGTGCCAGCAGTTTCCGGGACAGGGGGGAGACCCAGTACTTC
CASSFRDRGETQYF
>-|17|TRBD2|TRBV12-3/TRBV12-4|TRBJ2-5
TGTGCCAGCAGTTTAGACCTGCTAGCGGGGGCCCAAGAGACCCAGTACTTC
CASSLDLLAGAQETQYF
>-|15|-|TRBV24-1|TRBJ2-1
TGTGCCACCAGTGATTCCCCGCGGACTGGCAATGAGCAGTTCTTC
CATSDSPRTGNEQFF
>few|20|TRBD2|TRBV5-6|TRBJ2-1
TGTGCCAGCAGCCGTACGACCCAGGGACTAGCGGGAGCGACCTACAATGAGCAGTTCTTC
CASSRTTQGLAGATYNEQFF
>-|14|TRBD1|TRBV28|TRBJ2-5
TGTGCCAGCAGAACTGCAGGGGGCGGAGAGACCCAGTACTTC
CASRTAGGGETQYF
>many|15|TRBD2|TRBV6-2/TRBV6-3|TRBJ2-7
TGTGCCAGCAGTTACCCCGGGCTAGCGGGCTACGAGCAGTACTTC
CASSYPGLAGYEQYF
>-|14|-|TRBV6-1|TRBJ2-3
TGTGCCAGCAGTGAATTAATTTTTGCAGATACGCAGTATTTT
CASSELIFADTQYF
>many|12|TRBD1|TRBV29-1|TRBJ2-7
TGCAGCGTTGCGGACAGGGGAAACGAGCAGTACTTC
CSVADRGNEQYF
>many|14|TRBD1|TRBV29-1|TRBJ2-1
TGCAGCGTCGGACAGGGTATCTCCTACAATGAGCAGTTCTTC
CSVGQGISYNEQFF
>-|16|-|TRBV3-1|TRBJ2-2
TGTGCCAGCAGCCAATACAGGGTTGTCCGGACCGGGGAGCTGTTTTTT
CASSQYRVVRTGELFF
>few|15|-|TRBV5-1|TRBJ2-2
TGCGCCAGCAGCCCCGGCCCCCGGGACACCGGGGAGCTGTTTTTT
CASSPGPRDTGELFF
>-|12|TRBD1|TRBV18|TRBJ1-1
TGTGCCAGCTCACTGGGACAGATTGAAGCTTTCTTT
CASSLGQIEAFF
>many|13|-|TRBV5-1|TRBJ2-7
TGTGCCAGCAGTTTAGGTGGAGGGTACGAGCAGTACTTC
CASSLGGGYEQYF
>once|14|-|TRBV6-1|TRBJ2-7
TGTGCCAGCAGTGAAGGGCAGGGGTTAGGCGAGCAGTACTTC
CASSEGQGLGEQYF
>-|15|TRBD2|TRBV4-2|TRBJ2-3
TGTGCCAGCAGCCAAGAGGGGACTAGCGGTGACACGCAGTATTTT
CASSQEGTSGDTQYF
>-|13|TRBD1|TRBV6-2/TRBV6-3|TRBJ1-2
TGTGCCAGCAGTGCCCCGGACAGGGGTGGCTACACCTTC
CASSAPDRGGYTF
>few|14|-|TRBV6-1|TRBJ2-1
TGTGCCAGCAGTGAAACCCTCCCCGACAATGAGCAGTTCTTC
CASSETLPDNEQFF
>-|15|TRBD1|TRBV27|TRBJ1-6
TGTGCCAGCAGTCAATGGCCGGGACAGCCTTCACCCCTCCACTTT
CASSQWPGQPSPLHF
>-|17|TRBD2|TRBV12-3/TRBV12-4|TRBJ2-3
TGTGCCAGCAGTCCCCCGGAGGTGGGACTAGCGTTGGATACGCAGTATTTT
CASSPPEVGLALDTQYF
>few|13|-|TRBV28|TRBJ1-1
TGTGCCAGCAGCTCAGGGTGGAGGGCTGAAGCTTTCTTT
CASSSGWRAEAFF
>few|11|-|TRBV20-1|TRBJ2-7
TGCAGTGCTGACTTAAGCCACGAGCAGTACTTC
CSADLSHEQYF